A single sample is the source of the 31 T cell receptor beta chains below, sequenced in a study of blood T cell repertoires in COVID-19. Sequenced by immunoSEQ multiplex PCR; TCRdb stores in-frame clones only, minus some. The sample has fewer than 300,000 clones; 80% to 95% are singletons. The sample consisted of PBMCs or T cells enriched from blood (not recorded which). The receptors were sampled from a woman aged 25 to 45 who had recovered from COVID-19.

This chain uses TRBV6-5 with TRBJ2-7; TRBD1 aligns across 7 bases. This CDR3 contains 13 residues. In germline, CDR1 is MNHEY, CDR2 SVGAGI. J lost 3 bases, V lost 4 bases, and 3 bases had no gene match. The chain's CDR3 is CASSSGTVYEQYF. The CDR3 nucleotides read TGTGCCAGCAGTTCCGGGACAGTCTACGAGCAGTACTTC.

The genes are TRBV6-5 and TRBJ1-5; no reliable D call. This CDR3 has 15 residues. V lost 5 bases, J lost 6 bases, and 17 bases lay in between. CDR1 and CDR2 (germline): MNHEY, SVGAGI. CDR3 DNA sequence: TGTGCCAGCAGTCCCGGGAGTTCCGCGGGTCAGCCCCAGCATTTT. It translates to CASSPGSSAGQPQHF.

J is TRBJ1-6 and V is TRBV14; 8 positions match TRBD1. J gave up 17 bases and V 4 bases, and 10 bases lay outside the gene matches. CDR1 and CDR2 from the germline V gene are SGHDN and FVKESK. The CDR3 totals 13 residues. CDR3 bases: TGTGCCAGCAGCCGACAGGGGAATTTAGGGTTCCACTTT. Translating gives CASSRQGNLGFHF.

The genes are TRBV28 and TRBJ1-6; TRBD1 might be the D (5 bases). Germline V gene sequence: CDR1 MDHEN, CDR2 SYDVKM. The CDR3 is made up of 17 amino acids. Trimming stripped 2 bases from V and 3 bases from J, with 14 bases between. The DNA for the CDR3 is TGTGCCAGCAGTTTAGCAGGAGGGGCCCGCTATAATTCACCCCTCCACTTT. This translates into CASSLAGGARYNSPLHF.

The gene calls are TRBV29-1 and TRBJ2-1; the match to TRBD2 covers 10 bases. The junction had 4 bases not matched to a gene; V was cut back by 6 bases and J by 8 bases. Germline loops: CDR1 SQVTM, CDR2 ANQGSEA. The CDR3 sequence is 12 residues long. CDR3 amino acids: CSVRTSGYEQFF. The CDR3 coding sequence is TGCAGCGTGCGGACTAGCGGCTATGAGCAGTTCTTC.

The chain has TRBV19 and TRBJ1-5; possible D gene TRBD1, 6 bases. The CDR3 loop spans 17 amino acids. The ends were cut back, 4 bases at V and 0 bases at J, with 16 bases in the middle. In germline, CDR1 is LNHDA, CDR2 SQIVND (reference sequence). CDR3 nucleotide sequence: TGTGCCAGTAGTACGACAAAGACAGGAGATAGCAATCAGCCCCAGCATTTT. This sequence encodes CASSTTKTGDSNQPQHF.

The chain carries TRBV9 and TRBJ2-1; the D gene is possibly TRBD1 (6 bases). The CDR3 loop spans 15 amino acids. Germline-derived CDR1 and CDR2 are SGDLS and YYNGEE. Trimming stripped 0 bases from V and 5 bases from J, with 12 bases between. The CDR3 reads CASSVGATGHNEQFF. CDR3 sequence (DNA): TGTGCCAGCAGCGTAGGAGCGACAGGACACAATGAGCAGTTCTTC.

The chain recombines TRBV6-2 or TRBV6-3 with TRBJ2-3, with D possibly matching TRBD2 (7 bases). Trimming stripped 2 bases from V and 2 bases from J, with 23 bases between. Germline V gene data show CDR1 as MNHEY and CDR2 as SVGEGT. The CDR3 sequence is 19 residues long. The CDR3, as DNA: TGTGCCAGCAGTTACACAATGGTAGGGGGGGCGGGTCCCACAGATACGCAGTATTTT. This translates into CASSYTMVGGAGPTDTQYF.

The chain links TRBV6-5 to TRBJ2-1, with TRBD2 matching 7 bases. CDR3 length: 14 amino acids. The V gene end was trimmed by 8 bases and the J gene end by 0 bases; junction bases not matched to a gene: 4. Looked up from germline, CDR1 is MNHEY and CDR2 is SVGAGI. The CDR3 loop reads CASGGESSYNEQFF. CDR3 in DNA: TGTGCCAGCGGGGGGGAGAGCTCCTACAATGAGCAGTTCTTC.

CDR3 nucleotide sequence: TGTGCCAGTCTTCCCCGCGCGGGCGGTACAACAGATACGCAGTATTTT. Translating gives CASLPRAGGTTDTQYF. V is TRBV28 and J is TRBJ2-3, with D possibly TRBD2 on 5 matching bases. Germline V gives CDR1 MDHEN, CDR2 SYDVKM. Between the trimmed V and J ends, which lost 9 bases and 3 bases, there was a span of 22 bases. CDR3 size: 16 residues.

This clone showed up just a few times. The chain carries TRBV9 and TRBJ1-1, with a possible D match to TRBD1 (6 bases). The CDR3 is 15 amino acids. Germline assignment: CDR1 SGDLS and CDR2 YYNGEE. Trimming stripped 3 bases from V and 2 bases from J, with 14 bases between. The CDR3 sequence is CASSGFLTGNTEAFF. CDR3 in DNA: TGTGCCAGCAGCGGATTTCTGACAGGTAACACTGAAGCTTTCTTT.

J is TRBJ2-7 and V is TRBV5-4, with D possibly TRBD2 on 6 matching bases. The germline V gene encodes CDR1 SGHNT and CDR2 YYREEE (reference sequence). The CDR3 runs to 14 residues. V was trimmed by 1 base and J by 0 bases, leaving 8 bases between them. DNA of the CDR3: TGTGCCAGCAGCTTGCGCGGGACCTCCTACGAGCAGTACTTC. This codes for CASSLRGTSYEQYF.

V is TRBV18 and J is TRBJ1-2; 10 nucleotides match TRBD1. CDR3 size: 14 residues. Germline V lookup: CDR1 KGHSH, CDR2 LQKENI. V gave up 0 bases and J gave up 6 bases; unmatched junction bases: 1. The chain's CDR3 is CASSPPTGGHGYTF. The CDR3 region has the DNA TGTGCCAGCTCACCACCGACAGGGGGCCATGGCTACACCTTC.

J is TRBJ1-2 and V is TRBV27; D is possibly TRBD1 (6 bases). The CDR3 consists of 18 residues. V lost 5 bases, J lost 0 bases, and 22 bases lay in between. Germline values: CDR1 MNHEY, CDR2 SMNVEV (reference sequence). The CDR3 sequence: CASSPSPFGRGANYGYTF. CDR3 coding DNA: TGTGCCAGCAGTCCTTCGCCCTTCGGCAGGGGAGCTAACTATGGCTACACCTTC.

The J gene is TRBJ2-5, the V gene TRBV9; 7 bases match TRBD2. CDR3 size: 15 residues. V dropped 0 bases and J dropped 3; count of bases not matched to a gene: 5. CDR1 SGDLS and CDR2 YYNGEE come from the germline V gene. CDR3 DNA: TGTGCCAGCAGCGTAGAAGGGCTAGCGGAAGAGACCCAGTACTTC. Its protein product is CASSVEGLAEETQYF.

Details on this clone: In the same sample, other DNA sequences code for this CDR3. The J gene is TRBJ1-5, the V gene TRBV7-9; 8 nucleotides agree with TRBD1. V shed 5 bases, J shed 2 bases, and the junction held 2 bases outside the gene matches. The CDR3 extends over 14 amino acids. Per the germline V gene, CDR1 is SEHNR and CDR2 is FQNEAQ (reference sequence). The CDR3: CASSPGQGNQPQHF. Here the CDR3 DNA reads TGTGCCAGCAGCCCGGGACAGGGCAATCAGCCCCAGCATTTT.

V usage is TRBV19 and J usage is TRBJ1-1, with D unresolved. V lost 7 bases and J lost 4, with 19 bases in between. In germline, CDR1 is LNHDA, CDR2 SQIVND (reference sequence). This CDR3 region has 15 residues. This CDR3 reads CASTPSLWGGTEAFF. The CDR3 bases are TGTGCCAGTACCCCCTCACTCTGGGGAGGCACTGAAGCTTTCTTT.

This chain uses TRBV11-2 with TRBJ2-1, with 9 bases fitting TRBD2. The CDR3 has 16 residues. V lost 2 bases, J lost 4 bases, and 6 bases stayed unmatched. The germline V gene encodes CDR1 SGHAT and CDR2 FQNNGV. This chain's CDR3 is CASSLQASGAYNEQFF. For the CDR3, the DNA is TGTGCCAGCAGCTTACAGGCTAGCGGGGCATACAATGAGCAGTTCTTC.

This sequence joins TRBV3-1 (or the pseudogene TRBV3-2) and TRBJ2-1; 8 nucleotides align to TRBD2. Trimming at V came to 3 bases and at J to 7 bases, leaving 2 bases not matched to a gene. This CDR3 is 13 amino acids long. Germline V CDR1 and CDR2: LGHDT, YNNKEL (reference sequence). DNA for the CDR3: TGTGCCAGCAGCCAGGGACTAGTGAATGAGCAGTTCTTC. Encoded protein: CASSQGLVNEQFF.

The J gene is TRBJ2-3, the V gene TRBV21-1; the table's D gene call, TRBD2, was not cross checked with the DNA. TRBV21-1 is labeled a pseudogene. This CDR3 has 22 residues. The CDR3 DNA reads as TGTGCCAGCAGCAAATGGGGGGGTGGAGGGGACGGATCGAAAAGTTGCACAGATACGCAGTATTTT. Translating it yields CASSKWGGGGDGSKSCTDTQYF.

The V and J genes are TRBV19 and TRBJ2-3, with D possibly being TRBD1 (6 bases). CDR3 size: 13 residues. The germline gives CDR1 LNHDA, CDR2 SQIVND (reference sequence). The germline V and J ends were trimmed by 6 bases and 0 bases, with 7 bases remaining between them. CDR3 sequence (DNA): TGTGCCAGTAGAGGACAGAGCACAGATACGCAGTATTTT. Translation gives CASRGQSTDTQYF.

J is TRBJ2-3 and V is TRBV9, with D maybe TRBD2 (6 bases). Germline lookup yields CDR1 SGDLS and CDR2 YYNGEE. The CDR3 has 20 amino acids. V dropped 0 bases and J dropped 0 bases, with 23 bases sitting between them. For the CDR3, the DNA is TGTGCCAGCAGCGTAGGGACTACCATAAGCTACCTCTCTAGCACAGATACGCAGTATTTT. As protein: CASSVGTTISYLSSTDTQYF.

V is TRBV10-1 and J is TRBJ2-3; unclear D gene. This CDR3 is built from 15 residues. Germline V gene lookup returns CDR1 WNHNN and CDR2 SYGVQD (reference sequence). Trimming took off 2 bases at V and 0 bases at J, with 9 bases between the two ends. The CDR3 reads CASSELVGSTDTQYF. The CDR3 nucleotides are TGCGCCAGCAGTGAGCTAGTCGGGAGCACAGATACGCAGTATTTT.

CDR3 bases: TGTGCCTGGAGCTCGGGGTCCGACACTGAAGCTTTCTTT. Protein product: CAWSSGSDTEAFF. The genes are TRBV30 and TRBJ1-1; D not resolved. CDR1 GTSNPN and CDR2 SVGIG come from the germline V gene (reference sequence). Trimming cost V 3 bases and J 3 bases, with 11 bases left between them. There are 13 residues in the CDR3.

For the CDR3, the DNA is TGTGCCAGCAGCCTCTCCTGGGACAGGGAAGAGACCCAGTACTTC. Its protein product is CASSLSWDREETQYF. The chain couples TRBV3-1 (or the pseudogene TRBV3-2) to TRBJ2-5; the match to TRBD1 covers 9 bases. V shed 4 bases, J shed 3 bases, and the junction held 6 bases outside the gene matches. The CDR3 spans 15 residues. In germline, CDR1 is LGHDT, CDR2 YNNKEL (reference sequence).

The CDR3 nucleotides are TGCGCCAGCAGCCAAACTAGCGGGACTTACAATGAGCAGTTCTTC. It is translated as CASSQTSGTYNEQFF. V usage is TRBV4-1 and J usage is TRBJ2-1; 10 nucleotides line up with TRBD2. Trimming removed 2 bases from V and 4 bases from J; junction bases left unmatched: 2. CDR1 MGHRA and CDR2 YSYEKL come from the germline V gene. This CDR3 has 15 amino acids.

The J gene is TRBJ2-5, the V gene TRBV9, with TRBD1 matching 7 bases. V lost 4 bases to trimming and J lost 5 bases; unmatched junction nucleotides: 8. CDR3 length equals 14 residues. Germline V CDR1 and CDR2: SGDLS, YYNGEE. CDR3 region: CASSPPTGRETQYF. The CDR3 coding sequence is TGTGCCAGCAGCCCCCCGACAGGGCGGGAGACCCAGTACTTC.

The chain carries TRBV19 and TRBJ2-3; a possible D gene is TRBD1 (5 bases). Trimming left V 3 bases short and J 1 base short, with 8 bases between. This CDR3 has 14 amino acids. The germline V gene encodes CDR1 LNHDA and CDR2 SQIVND (reference sequence). The CDR3 here is CASSMGQGTDTQYF. CDR3 in DNA: TGTGCCAGTAGTATGGGGCAGGGCACAGATACGCAGTATTTT.

CDR3 in DNA: TGCGCCAGCACCCCGGACGCGGGTACAGATACGCAGTATTTT. Protein: CASTPDAGTDTQYF. This chain connects TRBV5-1 to TRBJ2-3; a weak D match, TRBD2 (5 bases). The CDR3 extends over 14 amino acids. In germline, CDR1 is SGHRS, CDR2 YFSETQ. V was shortened by 6 bases and J by 3 bases, with 14 bases between the two germline ends.

The J gene is TRBJ1-5, the V gene TRBV6-2 or TRBV6-3, with 7 bases that match TRBD1. The CDR3 sequence is 15 residues long. CDR1 is MNHEY and CDR2 is SVGEGT in the germline V gene. J lost 9 bases, V lost 2 bases, and 10 bases had no gene match. CDR3 sequence reads: CASSYAGQHPRPQHF. The CDR3 DNA reads as TGTGCCAGCAGTTACGCGGGACAGCACCCTCGGCCCCAGCATTTT.

The chain has TRBV7-9 and TRBJ2-7; 9 bases match TRBD1. With V trimmed by 5 bases and J by 2 bases, 4 bases remained unmatched. CDR3 size: 14 residues. Germline assignment: CDR1 SEHNR and CDR2 FQNEAQ (reference sequence). The CDR3 loop is CASSLGTGPYEQYF. DNA for the CDR3: TGTGCCAGCAGCCTCGGGACAGGGCCCTACGAGCAGTACTTC.